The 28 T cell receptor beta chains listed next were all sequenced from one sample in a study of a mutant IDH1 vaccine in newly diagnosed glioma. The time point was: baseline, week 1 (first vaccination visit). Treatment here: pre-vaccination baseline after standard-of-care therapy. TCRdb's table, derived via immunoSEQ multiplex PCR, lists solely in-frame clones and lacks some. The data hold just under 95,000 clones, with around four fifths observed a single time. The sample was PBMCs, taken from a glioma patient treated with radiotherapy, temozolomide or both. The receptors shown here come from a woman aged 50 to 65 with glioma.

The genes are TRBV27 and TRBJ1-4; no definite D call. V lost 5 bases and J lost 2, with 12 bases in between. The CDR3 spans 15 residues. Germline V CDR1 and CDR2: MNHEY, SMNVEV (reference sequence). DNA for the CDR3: TGTGCCAGCAGTCCTTGGACCGATACTAATGAAAAACTGTTTTTT. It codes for CASSPWTDTNEKLFF.

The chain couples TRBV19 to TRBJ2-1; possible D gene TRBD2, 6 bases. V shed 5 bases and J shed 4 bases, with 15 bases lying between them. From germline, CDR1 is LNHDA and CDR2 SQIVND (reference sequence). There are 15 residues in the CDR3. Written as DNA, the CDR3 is TGTGCCAGTAGTCCCGGGGGTTTATTTTACAATGAGCAGTTCTTC. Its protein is CASSPGGLFYNEQFF.

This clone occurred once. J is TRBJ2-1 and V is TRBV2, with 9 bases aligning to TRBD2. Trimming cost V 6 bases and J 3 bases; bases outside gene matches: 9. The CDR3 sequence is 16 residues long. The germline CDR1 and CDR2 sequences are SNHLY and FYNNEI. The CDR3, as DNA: TGTGCCAGCAGCCGAGGGGGACTAGCCTTCTACAATGAGCAGTTCTTC. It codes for CASSRGGLAFYNEQFF. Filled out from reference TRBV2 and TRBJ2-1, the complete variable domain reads EPEVTQTPSHQVTQMGQEVILRCVPISNHLYFYWYRQILGQKVEFLVSFYNNEISEKSEIFDDQFSVERPDGSNFTLKIRSTKLEDSAMYFCASSRGGLAFYNEQFFGPGTRLTVL.

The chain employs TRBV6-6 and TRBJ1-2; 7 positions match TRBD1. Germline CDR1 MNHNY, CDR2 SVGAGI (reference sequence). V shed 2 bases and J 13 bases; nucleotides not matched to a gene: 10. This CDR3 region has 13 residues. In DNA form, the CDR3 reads TGTGCCAGCAGTTACGAGGGGGCGGGACGATTCACCTTC. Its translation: CASSYEGAGRFTF.

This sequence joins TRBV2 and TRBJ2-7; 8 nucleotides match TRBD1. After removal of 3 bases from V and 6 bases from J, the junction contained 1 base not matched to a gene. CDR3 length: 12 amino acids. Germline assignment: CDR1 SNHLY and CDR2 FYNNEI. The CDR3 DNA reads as TGTGCCAGCAGTGACAGGGGGCGCGAGCAGTACTTC. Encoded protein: CASSDRGREQYF. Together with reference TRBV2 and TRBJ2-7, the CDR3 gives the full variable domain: EPEVTQTPSHQVTQMGQEVILRCVPISNHLYFYWYRQILGQKVEFLVSFYNNEISEKSEIFDDQFSVERPDGSNFTLKIRSTKLEDSAMYFCASSDRGREQYFGPGTRLTVT.

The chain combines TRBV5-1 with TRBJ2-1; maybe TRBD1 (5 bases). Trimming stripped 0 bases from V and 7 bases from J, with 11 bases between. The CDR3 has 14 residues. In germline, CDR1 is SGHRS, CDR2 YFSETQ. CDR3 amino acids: CASSLGQQINEQFF. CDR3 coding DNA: TGCGCCAGCAGCTTGGGACAGCAGATTAATGAGCAGTTCTTC. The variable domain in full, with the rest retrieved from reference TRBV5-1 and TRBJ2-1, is KAGVTQTPRYLIKTRGQQVTLSCSPISGHRSVSWYQQTPGQGLQFLFEYFSETQRNKGNFPGRFSGRQFSNSRSEMNVSTLELGDSALYLCASSLGQQINEQFFGPGTRLTVL.

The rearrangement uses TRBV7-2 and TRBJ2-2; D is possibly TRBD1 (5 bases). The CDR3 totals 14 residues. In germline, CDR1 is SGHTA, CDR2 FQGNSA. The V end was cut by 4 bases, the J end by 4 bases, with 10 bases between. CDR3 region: CASSSSRATGELFF. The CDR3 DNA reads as TGTGCCAGCAGCTCCTCCAGGGCCACCGGGGAGCTGTTTTTT.

The CDR3 bases are TGTGCCAGCGGTCAAGGGGCTGTGCAGCCCCAGCATTTT. This encodes CASGQGAVQPQHF. The V and J genes are TRBV9 and TRBJ1-5; TRBD1 might be the D (5 bases). The CDR3 length is 13 residues. Trimming removed 7 bases at V and 7 bases at J, with 15 bases between. From germline, CDR1 is SGDLS and CDR2 YYNGEE.

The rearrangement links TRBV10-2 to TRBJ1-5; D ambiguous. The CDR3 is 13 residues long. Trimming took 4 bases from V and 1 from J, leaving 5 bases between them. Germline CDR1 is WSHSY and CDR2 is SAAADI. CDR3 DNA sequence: TGCGCCAGCAGTGGTAACAGCAATCAGCCCCAGCATTTT. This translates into CASSGNSNQPQHF.

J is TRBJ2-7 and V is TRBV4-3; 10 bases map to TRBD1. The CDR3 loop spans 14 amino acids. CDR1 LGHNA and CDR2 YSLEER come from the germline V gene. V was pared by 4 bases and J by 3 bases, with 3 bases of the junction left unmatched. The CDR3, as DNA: TGCGCCAGCAGCCCGGGACAGGGGTACTACGAGCAGTACTTC. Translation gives CASSPGQGYYEQYF.

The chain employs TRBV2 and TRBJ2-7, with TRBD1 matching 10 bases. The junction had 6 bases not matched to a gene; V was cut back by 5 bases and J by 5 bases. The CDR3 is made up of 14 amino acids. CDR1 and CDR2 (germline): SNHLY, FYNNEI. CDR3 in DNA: TGTGCCAGCAGTATCGGACAGGGGGTGGACGAGCAGTACTTC. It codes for CASSIGQGVDEQYF.

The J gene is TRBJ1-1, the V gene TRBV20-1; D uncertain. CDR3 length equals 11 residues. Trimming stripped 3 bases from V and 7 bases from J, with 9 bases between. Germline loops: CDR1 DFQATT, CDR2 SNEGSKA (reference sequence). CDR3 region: CSASKGIEAFF. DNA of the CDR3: TGCAGTGCTAGTAAGGGCATTGAAGCTTTCTTT.

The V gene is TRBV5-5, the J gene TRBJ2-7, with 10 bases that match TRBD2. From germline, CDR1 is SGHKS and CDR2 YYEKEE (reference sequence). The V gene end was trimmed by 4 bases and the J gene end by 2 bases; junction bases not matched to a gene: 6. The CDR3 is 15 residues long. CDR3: CASSPIAGGTYEQYF. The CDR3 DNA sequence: TGTGCCAGCAGCCCGATAGCGGGGGGTACCTACGAGCAGTACTTC.

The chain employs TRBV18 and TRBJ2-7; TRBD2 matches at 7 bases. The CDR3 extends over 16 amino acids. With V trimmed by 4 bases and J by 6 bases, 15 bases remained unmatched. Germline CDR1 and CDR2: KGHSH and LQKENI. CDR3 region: CASSQSLGAGEGEQYF. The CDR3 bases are TGTGCCAGCTCACAGAGCCTGGGTGCGGGGGAGGGCGAGCAGTACTTC. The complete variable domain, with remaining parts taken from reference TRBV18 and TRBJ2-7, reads NAGVMQNPRHLVRRRGQEARLRCSPMKGHSHVYWYRQLPEEGLKFMVYLQKENIIDESGMPKERFSAEFPKEGPSILRIQQVVRGDSAAYFCASSQSLGAGEGEQYFGPGTRLTVT.

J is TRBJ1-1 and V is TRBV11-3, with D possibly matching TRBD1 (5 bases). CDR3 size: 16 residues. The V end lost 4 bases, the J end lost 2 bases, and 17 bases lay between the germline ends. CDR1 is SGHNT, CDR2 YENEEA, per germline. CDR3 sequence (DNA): TGTGCCAGCAGCTCGGGCCCCCAAGGACAAAACACTGAAGCTTTCTTT. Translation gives CASSSGPQGQNTEAFF.

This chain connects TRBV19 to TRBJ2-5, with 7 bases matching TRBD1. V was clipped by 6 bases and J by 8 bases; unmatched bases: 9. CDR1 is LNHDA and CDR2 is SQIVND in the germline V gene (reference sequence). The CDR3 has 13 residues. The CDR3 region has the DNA TGTGCCAGTAGCACGACAGGGTGGGGTACCCAGTACTTC. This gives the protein CASSTTGWGTQYF.

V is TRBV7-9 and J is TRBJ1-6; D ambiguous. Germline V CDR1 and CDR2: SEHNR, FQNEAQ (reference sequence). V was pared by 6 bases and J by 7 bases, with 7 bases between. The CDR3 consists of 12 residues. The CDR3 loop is CASRLDNSPLHF. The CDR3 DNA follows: TGTGCCAGCAGACTGGACAATTCACCCCTCCACTTT. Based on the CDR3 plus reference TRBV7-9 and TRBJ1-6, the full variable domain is DTGVSQNPRHKITKRGQNVTFRCDPISEHNRLYWYRQTLGQGPEFLTYFQNEAQLEKSRLLSDRFSAERPKGSFSTLEIQRTEQGDSAMYLCASRLDNSPLHFGNGTRLTVT.

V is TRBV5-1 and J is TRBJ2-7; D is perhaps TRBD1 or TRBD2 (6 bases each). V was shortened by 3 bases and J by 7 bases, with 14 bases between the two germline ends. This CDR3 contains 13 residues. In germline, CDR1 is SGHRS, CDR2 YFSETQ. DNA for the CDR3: TGCGCCAGCAGCTCACAGGGCCGGGGGGAGCAGTACTTC. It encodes CASSSQGRGEQYF.

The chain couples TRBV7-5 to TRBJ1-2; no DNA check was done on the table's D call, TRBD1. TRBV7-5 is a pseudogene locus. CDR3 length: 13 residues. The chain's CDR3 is CVRSLGGAYGYTF. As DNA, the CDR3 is TGTGTCAGAAGCTTAGGTGGGGCCTATGGCTACACCTTC.

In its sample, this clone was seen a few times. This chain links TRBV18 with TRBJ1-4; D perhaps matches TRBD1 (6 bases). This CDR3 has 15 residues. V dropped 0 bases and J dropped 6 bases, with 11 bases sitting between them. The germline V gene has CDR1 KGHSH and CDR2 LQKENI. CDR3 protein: CASSPPTGPHEKLFF. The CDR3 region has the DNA TGTGCCAGCTCACCACCTACAGGGCCCCATGAAAAACTGTTTTTT.

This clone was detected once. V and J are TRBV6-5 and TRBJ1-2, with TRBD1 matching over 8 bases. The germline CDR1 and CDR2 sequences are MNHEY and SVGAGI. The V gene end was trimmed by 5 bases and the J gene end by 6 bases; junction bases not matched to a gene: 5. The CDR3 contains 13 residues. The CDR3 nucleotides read TGTGCCAGCAGTCGAGGACAGGGTGATGGCTACACCTTC. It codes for CASSRGQGDGYTF.

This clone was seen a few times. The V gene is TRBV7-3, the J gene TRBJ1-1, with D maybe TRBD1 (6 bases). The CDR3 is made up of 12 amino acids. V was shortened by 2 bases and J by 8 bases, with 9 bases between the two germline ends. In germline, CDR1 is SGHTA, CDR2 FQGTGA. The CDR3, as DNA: TGTGCCAGCAGCTTACCAGGGGAAGAAGCTTTCTTT. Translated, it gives CASSLPGEEAFF.

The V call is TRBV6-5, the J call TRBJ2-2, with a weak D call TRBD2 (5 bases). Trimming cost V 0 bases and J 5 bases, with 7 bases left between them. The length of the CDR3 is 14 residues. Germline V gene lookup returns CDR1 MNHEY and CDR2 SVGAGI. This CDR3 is CASSYSRETGELFF. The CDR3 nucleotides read TGTGCCAGCAGTTACTCGAGGGAAACCGGGGAGCTGTTTTTT.

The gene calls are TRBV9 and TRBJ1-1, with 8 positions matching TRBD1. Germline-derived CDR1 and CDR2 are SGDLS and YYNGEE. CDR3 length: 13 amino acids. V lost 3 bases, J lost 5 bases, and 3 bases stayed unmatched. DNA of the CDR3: TGTGCCAGCAGCGCAGGGGGCCGGACTGAAGCTTTCTTT. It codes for CASSAGGRTEAFF.

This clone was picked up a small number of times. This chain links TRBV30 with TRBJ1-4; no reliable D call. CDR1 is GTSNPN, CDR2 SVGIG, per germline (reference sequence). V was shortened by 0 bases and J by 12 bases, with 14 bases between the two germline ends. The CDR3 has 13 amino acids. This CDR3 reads CAWSVSPLVELFF. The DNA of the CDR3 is TGTGCCTGGAGTGTAAGCCCCCTTGTGGAACTGTTTTTT.

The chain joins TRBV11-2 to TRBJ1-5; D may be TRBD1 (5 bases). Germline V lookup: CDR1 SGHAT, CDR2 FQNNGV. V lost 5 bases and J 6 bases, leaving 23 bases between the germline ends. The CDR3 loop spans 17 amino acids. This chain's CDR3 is CASSLRLAGRGSQPQHF. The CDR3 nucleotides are TGTGCCAGCAGCCTCCGATTAGCGGGGAGGGGTAGTCAGCCCCAGCATTTT. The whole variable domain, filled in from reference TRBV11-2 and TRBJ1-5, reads EAGVAQSPRYKIIEKRQSVAFWCNPISGHATLYWYQQILGQGPKLLIQFQNNGVVDDSQLPKDRFSAERLKGVDSTLKIQPAKLEDSAVYLCASSLRLAGRGSQPQHFGDGTRLSIL.

CDR3 coding DNA: TGTGCCAGTACCCCCTCGGGGAAAGGGGCCAACGTCCTGACTTTC. Residues: CASTPSGKGANVLTF. The chain joins TRBV19 to TRBJ2-6; tentatively, D is TRBD2 (5 bases). V was clipped by 7 bases and J by 4 bases, with 14 bases between them. The CDR3 runs to 15 residues. The germline V gene has CDR1 LNHDA and CDR2 SQIVND (reference sequence).

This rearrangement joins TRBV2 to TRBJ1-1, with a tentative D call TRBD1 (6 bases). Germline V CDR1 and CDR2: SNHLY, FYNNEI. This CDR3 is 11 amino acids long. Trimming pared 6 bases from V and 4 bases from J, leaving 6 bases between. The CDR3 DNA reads TGTGCCAGCAGAGGGGGCACTGAAGCTTTCTTT. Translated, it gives CASRGGTEAFF. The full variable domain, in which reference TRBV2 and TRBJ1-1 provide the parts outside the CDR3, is EPEVTQTPSHQVTQMGQEVILRCVPISNHLYFYWYRQILGQKVEFLVSFYNNEISEKSEIFDDQFSVERPDGSNFTLKIRSTKLEDSAMYFCASRGGTEAFFGQGTRLTVV.